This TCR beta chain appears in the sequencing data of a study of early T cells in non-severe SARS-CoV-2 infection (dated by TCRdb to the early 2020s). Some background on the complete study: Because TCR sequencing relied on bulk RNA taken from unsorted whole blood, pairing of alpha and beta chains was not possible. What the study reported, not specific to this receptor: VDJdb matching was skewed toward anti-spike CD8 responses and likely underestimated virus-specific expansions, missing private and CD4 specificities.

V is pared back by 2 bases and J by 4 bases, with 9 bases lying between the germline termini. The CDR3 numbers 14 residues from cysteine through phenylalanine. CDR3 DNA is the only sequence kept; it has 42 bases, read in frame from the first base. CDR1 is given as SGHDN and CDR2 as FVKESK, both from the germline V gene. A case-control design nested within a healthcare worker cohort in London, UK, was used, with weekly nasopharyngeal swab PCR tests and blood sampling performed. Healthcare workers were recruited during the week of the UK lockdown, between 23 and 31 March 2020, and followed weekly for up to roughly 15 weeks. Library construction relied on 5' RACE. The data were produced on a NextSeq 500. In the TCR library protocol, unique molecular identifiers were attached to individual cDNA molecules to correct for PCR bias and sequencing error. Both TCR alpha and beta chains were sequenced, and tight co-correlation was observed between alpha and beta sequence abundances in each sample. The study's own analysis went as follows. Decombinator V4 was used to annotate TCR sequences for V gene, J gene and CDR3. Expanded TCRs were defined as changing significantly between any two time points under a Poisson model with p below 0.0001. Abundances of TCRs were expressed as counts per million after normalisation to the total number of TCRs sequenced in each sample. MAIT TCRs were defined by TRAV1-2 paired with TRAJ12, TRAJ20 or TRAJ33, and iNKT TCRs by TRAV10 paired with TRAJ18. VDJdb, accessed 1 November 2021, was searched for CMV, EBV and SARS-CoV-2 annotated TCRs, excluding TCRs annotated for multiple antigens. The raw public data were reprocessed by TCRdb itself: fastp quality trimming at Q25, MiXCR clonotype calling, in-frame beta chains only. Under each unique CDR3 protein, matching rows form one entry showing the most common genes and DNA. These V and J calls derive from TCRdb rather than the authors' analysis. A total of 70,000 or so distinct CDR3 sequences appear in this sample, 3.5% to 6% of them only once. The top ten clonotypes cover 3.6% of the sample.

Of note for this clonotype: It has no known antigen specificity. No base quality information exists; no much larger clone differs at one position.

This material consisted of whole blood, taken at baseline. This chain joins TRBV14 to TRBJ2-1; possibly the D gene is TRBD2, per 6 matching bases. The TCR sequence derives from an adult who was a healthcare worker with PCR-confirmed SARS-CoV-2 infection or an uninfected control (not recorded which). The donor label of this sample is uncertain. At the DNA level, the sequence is TGTGCCAGCAGCCAAACCGGGACTTACAATGAGCAGTTCTTC. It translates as CASSQTGTYNEQFF.